This T cell receptor beta chain was obtained from a study of vaccination effects on CD4 cells after COVID-19. Repertoires were generated with immunoSEQ multiplex PCR, while TCRdb's copy carries only in-frame clones and drops some. Among tens of thousands of clones, more than 75% were seen once, and the ten largest hold about 5%. On this clone: The antigen is not known.

Expansion of antigen-specific CD4+ T cells with viral peptide pools was carried out by the ViraFEST assay before sequencing. A 10-day culture period preceded the isolation of CD4+ T cells. The person acquired a PCR-confirmed SARS-CoV-2 infection between March and December 2020. The specimen comprised CD4+ T cells from PBMCs cultured with HIV peptides, sampled before COVID-19 vaccination. Subset specified: HIV-1 Nef peptide pool negative control/reference culture. This receptor was obtained from a human donor who had a prior SARS-CoV-2 infection.

The CDR3 region has the DNA TGTGCCAGCAGCCGACAGGGGGGCATCTCTGGGGCCAACGTCCTGACTTTC. It yields the protein CASSRQGGISGANVLTF. The genes are TRBV2 and TRBJ2-6, with TRBD1 matching over 9 bases. The CDR3 loop spans 17 amino acids. Germline V gene lookup returns CDR1 SNHLY and CDR2 FYNNEI. The J segment lost 0 bases and the V segment lost 6 bases, leaving 6 bases of the junction unmatched. The full variable domain, rest sourced from reference TRBV2 and TRBJ2-6, is EPEVTQTPSHQVTQMGQEVILRCVPISNHLYFYWYRQILGQKVEFLVSFYNNEISEKSEIFDDQFSVERPDGSNFTLKIRSTKLEDSAMYFCASSRQGGISGANVLTFGAGSRLTVL.